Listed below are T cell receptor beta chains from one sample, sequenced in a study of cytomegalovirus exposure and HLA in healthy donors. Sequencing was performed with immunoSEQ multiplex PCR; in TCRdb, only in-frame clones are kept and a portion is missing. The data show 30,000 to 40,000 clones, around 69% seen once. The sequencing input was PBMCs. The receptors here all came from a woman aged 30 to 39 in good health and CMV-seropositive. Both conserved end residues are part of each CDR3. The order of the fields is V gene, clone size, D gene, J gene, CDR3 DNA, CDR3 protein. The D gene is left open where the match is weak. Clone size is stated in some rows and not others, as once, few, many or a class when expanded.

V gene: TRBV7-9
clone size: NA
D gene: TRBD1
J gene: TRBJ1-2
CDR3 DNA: TGTGCCAGCAGCCCGGGACAGGGCTATGGCTACACCTTC
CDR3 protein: CASSPGQGYGYTF

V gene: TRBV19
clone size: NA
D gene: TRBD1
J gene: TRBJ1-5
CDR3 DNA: TGTGCCAGTAGTATCGGGACAGGCCGTCAGCCCCAGCATTTT
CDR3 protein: CASSIGTGRQPQHF

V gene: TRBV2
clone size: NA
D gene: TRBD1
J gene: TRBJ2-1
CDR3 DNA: TGTGCCAGTTTGTGGGGCCAGGGGGCAAATGAGCAGTTCTTC
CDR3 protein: CASLWGQGANEQFF

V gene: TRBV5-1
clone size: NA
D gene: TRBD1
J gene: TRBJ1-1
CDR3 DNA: TGCGCCAGCAGCTTAAAACAGGGGGCTCGGACTGAAGCTTTCTTT
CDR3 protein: CASSLKQGARTEAFF

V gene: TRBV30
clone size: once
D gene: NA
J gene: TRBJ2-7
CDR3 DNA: TGTGCCTGGCGCGGGAACTCCTACGAGCAGTACTTC
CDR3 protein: CAWRGNSYEQYF

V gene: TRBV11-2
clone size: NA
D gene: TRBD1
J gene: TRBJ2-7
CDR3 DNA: TGTGCCAGCAGCTCCCGGGACAGGTCCTACGAGCAGTACTTC
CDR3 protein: CASSSRDRSYEQYF

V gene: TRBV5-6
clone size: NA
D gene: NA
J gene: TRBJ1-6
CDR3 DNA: TGTGCCAGCAGCTTGGCTGGCTTTAATAATTCACCCCTCCACTTT
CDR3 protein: CASSLAGFNNSPLHF

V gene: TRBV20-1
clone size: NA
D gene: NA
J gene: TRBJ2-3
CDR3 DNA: TGCTCGGCGGGAATGACAGATACGCAGTATTTT
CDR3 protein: CSAGMTDTQYF

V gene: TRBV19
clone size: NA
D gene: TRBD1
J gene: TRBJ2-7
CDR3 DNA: TGTGCCAGTAGTTTCCAACAGGGGGAGCAGTACTTC
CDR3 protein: CASSFQQGEQYF

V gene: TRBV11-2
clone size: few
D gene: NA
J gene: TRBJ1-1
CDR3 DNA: TGTGCCAGCAACCTAGATGGGCGGAACACTGAAGCTTTCTTT
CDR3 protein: CASNLDGRNTEAFF

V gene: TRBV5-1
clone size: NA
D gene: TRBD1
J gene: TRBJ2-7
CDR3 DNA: TGCGCCAGCAGCATCCGGGACAGGGCCTACGAGCAGTACTTC
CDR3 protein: CASSIRDRAYEQYF

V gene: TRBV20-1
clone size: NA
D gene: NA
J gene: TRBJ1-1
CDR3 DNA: TGCAGTGCTAGTGAACAGGGCTCTTATTTT
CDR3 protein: CSASEQGSYF

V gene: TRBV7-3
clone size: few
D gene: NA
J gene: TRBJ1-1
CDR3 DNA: TGTGCCAGCAGCTTATTCGAGGGAGGCACTGAAGCTTTCTTT
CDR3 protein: CASSLFEGGTEAFF

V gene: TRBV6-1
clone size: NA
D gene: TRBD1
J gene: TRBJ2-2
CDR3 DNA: TGTGCCAGCCAGGGGACAGGGGGCATCGGGGAGCTGTTTTTT
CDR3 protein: CASQGTGGIGELFF

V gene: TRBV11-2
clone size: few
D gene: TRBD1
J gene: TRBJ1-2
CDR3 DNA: TGTGCCAGCAGCCGAGGGGGCTATGCCTACACCTTC
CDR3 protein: CASSRGGYAYTF

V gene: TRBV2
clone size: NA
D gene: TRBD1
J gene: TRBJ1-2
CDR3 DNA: TGTGCCAGCAAAGAGGGACAGATTAACTATGGCTACACCTTC
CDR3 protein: CASKEGQINYGYTF

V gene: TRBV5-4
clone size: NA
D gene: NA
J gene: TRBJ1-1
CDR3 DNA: TGTGCCAGCAGCTTGGGGGGGCCGAACACTGAAGCTTTCTTT
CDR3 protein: CASSLGGPNTEAFF

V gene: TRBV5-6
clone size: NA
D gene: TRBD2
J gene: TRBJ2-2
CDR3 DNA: TGTGCCAGCAGCTTGGCCGGGGGGAGGCACACCGGGGAGCTGTTTTTT
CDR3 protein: CASSLAGGRHTGELFF

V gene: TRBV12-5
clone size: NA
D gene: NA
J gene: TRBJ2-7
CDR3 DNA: TGTGCTAGTGGTTTGGACAGCTCCTACGAGCAGTACTTC
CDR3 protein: CASGLDSSYEQYF

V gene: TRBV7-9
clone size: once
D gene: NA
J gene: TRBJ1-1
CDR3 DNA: TGTTCCAGCAGCTTCGGGGTCACTGAAGCTTTCTTT
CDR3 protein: CSSSFGVTEAFF

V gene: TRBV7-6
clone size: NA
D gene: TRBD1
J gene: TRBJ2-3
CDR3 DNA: TGTGCCAGCAGCTCCGACAGGGGGTTGACAGATACGCAGTATTTT
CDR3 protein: CASSSDRGLTDTQYF

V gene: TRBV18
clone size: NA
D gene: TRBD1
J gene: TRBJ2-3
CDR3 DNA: TGTGCCAGCTCACCTGGGACAGTCGCTAGCACAGATACGCAGTATTTT
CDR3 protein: CASSPGTVASTDTQYF

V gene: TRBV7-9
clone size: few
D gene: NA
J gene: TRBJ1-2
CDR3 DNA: TGTGCCAGCAATTGGGAGGCAGGTGGCCAGGTTGGCTACACCTTC
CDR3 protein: CASNWEAGGQVGYTF

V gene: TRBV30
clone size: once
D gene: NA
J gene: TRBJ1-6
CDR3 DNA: TGTGCCTGGAGTCCAGGACAGCCTCTAGTTTGGGAACCCCTCCACTTT
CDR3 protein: CAWSPGQPLVWEPLHF

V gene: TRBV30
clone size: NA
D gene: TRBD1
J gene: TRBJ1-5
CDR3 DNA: TGTGCCTGGAGTGGGACTCGACAGGGCACCCAGCATTTT
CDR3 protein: CAWSGTRQGTQHF

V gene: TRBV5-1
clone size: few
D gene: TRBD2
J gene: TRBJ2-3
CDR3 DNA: TGCGCCAGCAGCTTCGGAAGGGCGGGAGAGGGAAATACGCAGTATTTT
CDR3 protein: CASSFGRAGEGNTQYF

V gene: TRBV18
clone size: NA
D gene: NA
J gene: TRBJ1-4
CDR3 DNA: TGTGCCAGCTCACCACCGGAGGTGGTTGAAAAACTGTTTTTT
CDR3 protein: CASSPPEVVEKLFF

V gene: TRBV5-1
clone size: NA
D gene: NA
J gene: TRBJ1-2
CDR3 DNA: TGCGCCAGCAGCCCCGGGACAAACCACTATGGCTACACCTTC
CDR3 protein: CASSPGTNHYGYTF

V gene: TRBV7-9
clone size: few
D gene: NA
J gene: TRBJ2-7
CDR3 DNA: TGTGCCAGCAGTCCTTTCTACGAGCAGTACTTC
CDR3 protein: CASSPFYEQYF

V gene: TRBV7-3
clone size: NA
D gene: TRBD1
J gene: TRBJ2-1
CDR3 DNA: TGTGCCAGCAGCTCCCGAGGGACAGGGGGCTACAATGAGCAGTTCTTC
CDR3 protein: CASSSRGTGGYNEQFF

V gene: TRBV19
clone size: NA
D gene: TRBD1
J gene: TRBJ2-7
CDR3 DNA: TGTGCCAGTAGTATGTCCGGGACAGCCGGTTACCACGAGCAGTACTTC
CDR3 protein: CASSMSGTAGYHEQYF

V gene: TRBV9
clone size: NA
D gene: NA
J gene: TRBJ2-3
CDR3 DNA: TGTGCCAGCAGCGTAGGTCTGTGGGCCTCCGGCACAGATACGCAGTATTTT
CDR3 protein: CASSVGLWASGTDTQYF

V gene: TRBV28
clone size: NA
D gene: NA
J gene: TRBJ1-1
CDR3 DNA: TGTGCCAGCAGGATAACAGGGAAGGTCTCCCACACTGAAGCTTTCTTT
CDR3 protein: CASRITGKVSHTEAFF

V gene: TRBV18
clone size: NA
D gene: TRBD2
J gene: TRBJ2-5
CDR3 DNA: TGTGCCAGCTCCCATGGACTAGCGAGAGAGACCCAGTACTTC
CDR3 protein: CASSHGLARETQYF

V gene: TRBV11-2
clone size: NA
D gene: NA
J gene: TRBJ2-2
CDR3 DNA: TGTGCCAGCAGCTTAGCGCGCGGACAGATGAACACCGGGGAGCTGTTTTTT
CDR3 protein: CASSLARGQMNTGELFF

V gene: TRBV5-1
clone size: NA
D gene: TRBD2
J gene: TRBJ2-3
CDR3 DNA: TGCGCCAGCAGCCCAGCGGGAGGTCCGACAGATACGCAGTATTTT
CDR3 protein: CASSPAGGPTDTQYF

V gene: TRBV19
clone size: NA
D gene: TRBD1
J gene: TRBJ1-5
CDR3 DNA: TGTGCCAGTAACTTGGACAGGGGTTCGTGGCAGCCCCAGCATTTT
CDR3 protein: CASNLDRGSWQPQHF

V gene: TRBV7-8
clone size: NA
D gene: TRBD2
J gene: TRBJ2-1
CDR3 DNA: TGTGCCAGCAGCTTAAGAGGAGAGCGGGGAGGGTACAATGAGCAGTTCTTC
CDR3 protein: CASSLRGERGGYNEQFF

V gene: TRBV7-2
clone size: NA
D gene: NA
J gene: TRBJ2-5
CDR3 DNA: TGTGCCAGCAGCTTAGGAGTCCGCTCCCAAGAGACCCAGTACTTC
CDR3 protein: CASSLGVRSQETQYF

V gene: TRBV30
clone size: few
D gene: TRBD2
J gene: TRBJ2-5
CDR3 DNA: TGTGCCTGGAGTCCCCTGGGAACTAGCGGGGGTGGGCAAGAGACCCAGTACTTC
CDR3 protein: CAWSPLGTSGGGQETQYF

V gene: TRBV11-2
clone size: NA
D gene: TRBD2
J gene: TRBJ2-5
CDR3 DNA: TGTGCCAGCAGCTTAGTTCCAGCGGGAGGTACCCAAGAGACCCAGTACTTC
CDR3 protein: CASSLVPAGGTQETQYF

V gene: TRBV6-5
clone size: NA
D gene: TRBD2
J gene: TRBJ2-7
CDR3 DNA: TGTGCCAGCGGCTGGGGGGGAAGCGGCTACGAGCAGTACTTC
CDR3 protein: CASGWGGSGYEQYF

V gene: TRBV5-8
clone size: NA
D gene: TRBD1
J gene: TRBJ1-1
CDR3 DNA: TGTGCCAGCAGCATATCGACAGGGGGCCGTATCACTGAAGCTTTCTTT
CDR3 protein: CASSISTGGRITEAFF

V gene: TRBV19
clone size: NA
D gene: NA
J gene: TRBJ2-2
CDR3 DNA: TGTGCCAGTAGTATACGAGAGGCCGGGGAGCTGTTTTTT
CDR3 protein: CASSIREAGELFF

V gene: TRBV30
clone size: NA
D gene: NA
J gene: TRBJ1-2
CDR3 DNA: TGTGCCTGGGATTTGATGGCAGGCTATGGCTACACCTTC
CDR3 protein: CAWDLMAGYGYTF

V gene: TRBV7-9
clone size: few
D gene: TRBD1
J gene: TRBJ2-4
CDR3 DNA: TGTGCCAGCAGCTTGGACAGGGTATCCCCAAACATTCAGTACTTC
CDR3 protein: CASSLDRVSPNIQYF

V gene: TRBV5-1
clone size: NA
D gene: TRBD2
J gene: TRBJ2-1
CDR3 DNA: TGCGCCAGCAGCTTGGAGCCACTAGCGGGGGGAATAAGGATGAATGAGCAGTTCTTC
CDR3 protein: CASSLEPLAGGIRMNEQFF

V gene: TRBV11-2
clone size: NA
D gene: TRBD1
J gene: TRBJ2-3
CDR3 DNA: TGTGCCAGCAGCTCAGGACAGGGGATTTGGACAGATACGCAGTATTTT
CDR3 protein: CASSSGQGIWTDTQYF

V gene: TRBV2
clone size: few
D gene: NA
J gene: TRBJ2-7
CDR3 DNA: TGTGCCAGCAGTGTAAATCAGAACTACGAGCAGTACTTC
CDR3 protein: CASSVNQNYEQYF

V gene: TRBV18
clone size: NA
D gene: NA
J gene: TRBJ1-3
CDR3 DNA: TGTGCCAGCTCACCAGGTAGAACCTCTGGAAACACCATATATTTT
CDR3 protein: CASSPGRTSGNTIYF

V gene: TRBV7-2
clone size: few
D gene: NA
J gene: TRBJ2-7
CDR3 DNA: TGTGCCAGCAGCCCGGACAGCAGCTCCTACGAGCAGTACTTC
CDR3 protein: CASSPDSSSYEQYF

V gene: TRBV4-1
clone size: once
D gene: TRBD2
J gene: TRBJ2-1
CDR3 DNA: TGCGCCAGCAGCCAAGATCGACTCACAGCGGGAGGGGGATTATCCTACAATGAGCAGTTCTTC
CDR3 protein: CASSQDRLTAGGGLSYNEQFF

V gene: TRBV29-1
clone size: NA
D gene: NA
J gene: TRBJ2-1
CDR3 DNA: TGCAGCGTTGAATCTCACAGGGCGAACGAGCAGTTCTTC
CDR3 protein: CSVESHRANEQFF

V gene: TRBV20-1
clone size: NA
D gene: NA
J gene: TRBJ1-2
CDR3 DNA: TGCAGTGCTAGACGACAGTATGGCTACACCTTC
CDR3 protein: CSARRQYGYTF

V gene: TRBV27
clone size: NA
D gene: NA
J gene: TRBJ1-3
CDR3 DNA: TGTGCCAGCAGTTTCAGCTCTGGAAACACCATATATTTT
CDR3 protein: CASSFSSGNTIYF